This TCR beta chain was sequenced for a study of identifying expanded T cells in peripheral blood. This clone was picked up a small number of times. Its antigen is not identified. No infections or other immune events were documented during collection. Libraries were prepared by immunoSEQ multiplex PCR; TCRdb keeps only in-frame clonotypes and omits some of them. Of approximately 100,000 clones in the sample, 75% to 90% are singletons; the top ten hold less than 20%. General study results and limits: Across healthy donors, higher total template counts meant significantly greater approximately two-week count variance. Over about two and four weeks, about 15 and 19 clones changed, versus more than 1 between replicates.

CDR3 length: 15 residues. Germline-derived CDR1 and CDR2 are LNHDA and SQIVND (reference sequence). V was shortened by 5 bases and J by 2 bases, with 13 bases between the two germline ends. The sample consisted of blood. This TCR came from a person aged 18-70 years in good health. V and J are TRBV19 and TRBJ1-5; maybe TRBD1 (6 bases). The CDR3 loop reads CASSYRDRGNQPQHF. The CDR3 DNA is TGTGCCAGTAGTTACAGGGACCGAGGCAATCAGCCCCAGCATTTT. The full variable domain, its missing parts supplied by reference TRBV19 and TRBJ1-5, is DGGITQSPKYLFRKEGQNVTLSCEQNLNHDAMYWYRQDPGQGLRLIYYSQIVNDFQKGDIAEGYSVSREKKESFPLTVTSAQKNPTAFYLCASSYRDRGNQPQHFGDGTRLSIL.